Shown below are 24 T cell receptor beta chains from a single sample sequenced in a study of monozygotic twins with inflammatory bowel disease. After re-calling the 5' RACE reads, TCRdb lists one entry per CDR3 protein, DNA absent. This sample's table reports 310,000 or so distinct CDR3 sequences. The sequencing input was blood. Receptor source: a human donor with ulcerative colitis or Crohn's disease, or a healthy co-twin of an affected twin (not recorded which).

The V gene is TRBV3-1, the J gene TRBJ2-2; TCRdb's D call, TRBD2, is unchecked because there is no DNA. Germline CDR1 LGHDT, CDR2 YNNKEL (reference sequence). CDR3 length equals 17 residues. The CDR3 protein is CASSQDPSGTNTGELFF.

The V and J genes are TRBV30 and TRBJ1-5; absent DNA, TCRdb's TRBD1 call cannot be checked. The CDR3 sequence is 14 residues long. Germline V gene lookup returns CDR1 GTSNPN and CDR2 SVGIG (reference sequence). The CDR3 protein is CAWSVKGAGQPQHF.

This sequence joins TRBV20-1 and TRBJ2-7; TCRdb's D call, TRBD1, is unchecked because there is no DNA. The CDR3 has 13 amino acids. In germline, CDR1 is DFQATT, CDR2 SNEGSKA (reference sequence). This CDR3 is CSARDEGSYEQYF.

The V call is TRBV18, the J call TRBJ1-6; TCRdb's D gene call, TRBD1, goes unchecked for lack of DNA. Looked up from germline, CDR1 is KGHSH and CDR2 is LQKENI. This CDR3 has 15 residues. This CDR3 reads CASSPPSGGWSPLHF. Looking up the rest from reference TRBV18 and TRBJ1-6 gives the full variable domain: NAGVMQNPRHLVRRRGQEARLRCSPMKGHSHVYWYRQLPEEGLKFMVYLQKENIIDESGMPKERFSAEFPKEGPSILRIQQVVRGDSAAYFCASSPPSGGWSPLHFGNGTRLTVT.

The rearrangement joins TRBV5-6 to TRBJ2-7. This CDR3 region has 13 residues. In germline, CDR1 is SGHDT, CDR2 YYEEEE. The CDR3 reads CASSLLSSYEQYF.

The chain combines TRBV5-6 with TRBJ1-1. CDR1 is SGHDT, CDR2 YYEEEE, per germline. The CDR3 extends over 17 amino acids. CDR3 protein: CASSSGVTSILLTEAFF. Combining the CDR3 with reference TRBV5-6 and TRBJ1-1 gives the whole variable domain DAGVTQSPTHLIKTRGQQVTLRCSPKSGHDTVSWYQQALGQGPQFIFQYYEEEERQRGNFPDRFSGHQFPNYSSELNVNALLLGDSALYLCASSSGVTSILLTEAFFGQGTRLTVV.

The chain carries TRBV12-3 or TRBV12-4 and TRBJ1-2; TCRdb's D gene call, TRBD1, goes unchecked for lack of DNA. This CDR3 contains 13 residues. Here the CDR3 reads CASSVLRAYGYTF.

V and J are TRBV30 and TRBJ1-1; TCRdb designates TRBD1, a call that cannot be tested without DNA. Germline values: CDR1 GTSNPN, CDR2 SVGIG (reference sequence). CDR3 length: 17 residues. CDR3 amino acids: CAWGIGAGRARNTEAFF.

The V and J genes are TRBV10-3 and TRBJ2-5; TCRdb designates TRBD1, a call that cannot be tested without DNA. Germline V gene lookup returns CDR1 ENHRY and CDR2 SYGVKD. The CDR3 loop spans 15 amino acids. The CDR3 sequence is CAISEGKGVVKTQYF.

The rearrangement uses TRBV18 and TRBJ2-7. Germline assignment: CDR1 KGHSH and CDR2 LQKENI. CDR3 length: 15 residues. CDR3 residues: CASSPSSGNSYEQYF.

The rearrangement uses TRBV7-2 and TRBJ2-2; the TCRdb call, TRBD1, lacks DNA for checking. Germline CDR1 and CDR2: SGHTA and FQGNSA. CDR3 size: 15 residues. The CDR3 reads CASSFEGATTGELFF.

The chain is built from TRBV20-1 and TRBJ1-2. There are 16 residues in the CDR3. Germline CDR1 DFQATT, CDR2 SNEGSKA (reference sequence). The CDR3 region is CSARIAASQSNYGYTF.

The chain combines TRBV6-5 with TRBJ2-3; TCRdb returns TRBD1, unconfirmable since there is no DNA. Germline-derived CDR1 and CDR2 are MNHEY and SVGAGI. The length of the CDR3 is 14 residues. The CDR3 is CASSSGQGPDTQYF.

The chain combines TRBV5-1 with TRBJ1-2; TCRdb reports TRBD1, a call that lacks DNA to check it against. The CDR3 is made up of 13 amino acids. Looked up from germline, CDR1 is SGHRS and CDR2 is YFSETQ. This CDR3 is CASSPTGYGGYTF. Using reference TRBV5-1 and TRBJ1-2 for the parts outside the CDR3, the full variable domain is KAGVTQTPRYLIKTRGQQVTLSCSPISGHRSVSWYQQTPGQGLQFLFEYFSETQRNKGNFPGRFSGRQFSNSRSEMNVSTLELGDSALYLCASSPTGYGGYTFGSGTRLTVV.

CDR3 residues: CASSPRERASTDTQYF. The rearrangement links TRBV7-2 to TRBJ2-3; lacking DNA, the TRBD2 call made by TCRdb goes unchecked. This CDR3 is 16 amino acids long. Germline V gene data show CDR1 as SGHTA and CDR2 as FQGNSA. Full variable domain (remainder filled in from reference TRBV7-2 and TRBJ2-3): GAGVSQSPSNKVTEKGKDVELRCDPISGHTALYWYRQSLGQGLEFLIYFQGNSAPDKSGLPSDRFSAERTGGSVSTLTIQRTQQEDSAVYLCASSPRERASTDTQYFGPGTRLTVL.

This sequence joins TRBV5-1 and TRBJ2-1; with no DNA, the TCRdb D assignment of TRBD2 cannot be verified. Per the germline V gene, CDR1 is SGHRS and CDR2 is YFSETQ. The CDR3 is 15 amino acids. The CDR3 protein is CASSRSGGAYNEQFF.

The CDR3 protein is CSTGGNQPQHF. This chain uses TRBV28 with TRBJ1-5; the D call of TRBD1 rests on TCRdb alone, since no DNA is present to check it. The CDR3 length is 11 residues. Germline values: CDR1 MDHEN, CDR2 SYDVKM.

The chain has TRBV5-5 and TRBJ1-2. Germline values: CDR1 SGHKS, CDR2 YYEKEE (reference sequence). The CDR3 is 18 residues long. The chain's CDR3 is CASSLEGPQWYQPSGYTF. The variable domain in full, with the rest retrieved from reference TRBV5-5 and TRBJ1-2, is DAGVTQSPTHLIKTRGQQVTLRCSPISGHKSVSWYQQVLGQGPQFIFQYYEKEERGRGNFPDRFSARQFPNYSSELNVNALLLGDSALYLCASSLEGPQWYQPSGYTFGSGTRLTVV.

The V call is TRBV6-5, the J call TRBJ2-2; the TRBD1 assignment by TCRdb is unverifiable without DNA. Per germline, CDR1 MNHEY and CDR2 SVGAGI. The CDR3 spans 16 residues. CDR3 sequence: CASSYSKTGGTGELFF.

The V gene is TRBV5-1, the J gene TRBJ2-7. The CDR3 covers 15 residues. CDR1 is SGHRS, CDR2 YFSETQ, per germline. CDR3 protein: CASSLDSGDSYEQYF.

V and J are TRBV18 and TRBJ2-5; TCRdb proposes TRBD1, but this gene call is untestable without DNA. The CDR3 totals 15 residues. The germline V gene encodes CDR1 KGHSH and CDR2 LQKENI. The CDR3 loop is CASSPPPGRGETQYF. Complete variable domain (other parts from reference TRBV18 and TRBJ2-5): NAGVMQNPRHLVRRRGQEARLRCSPMKGHSHVYWYRQLPEEGLKFMVYLQKENIIDESGMPKERFSAEFPKEGPSILRIQQVVRGDSAAYFCASSPPPGRGETQYFGPGTRLLVL.

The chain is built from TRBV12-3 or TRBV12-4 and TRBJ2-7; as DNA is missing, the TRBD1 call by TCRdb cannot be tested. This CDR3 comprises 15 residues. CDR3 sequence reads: CASTSWGAGIYEQYF.

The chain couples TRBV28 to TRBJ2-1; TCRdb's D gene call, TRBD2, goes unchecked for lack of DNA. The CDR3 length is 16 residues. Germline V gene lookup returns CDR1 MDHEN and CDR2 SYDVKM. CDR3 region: CASRATSGGPYNEQFF.

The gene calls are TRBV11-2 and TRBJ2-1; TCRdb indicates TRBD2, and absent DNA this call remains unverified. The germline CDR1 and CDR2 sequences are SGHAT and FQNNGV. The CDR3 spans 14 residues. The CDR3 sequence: CASSLSGSDNEQFF.